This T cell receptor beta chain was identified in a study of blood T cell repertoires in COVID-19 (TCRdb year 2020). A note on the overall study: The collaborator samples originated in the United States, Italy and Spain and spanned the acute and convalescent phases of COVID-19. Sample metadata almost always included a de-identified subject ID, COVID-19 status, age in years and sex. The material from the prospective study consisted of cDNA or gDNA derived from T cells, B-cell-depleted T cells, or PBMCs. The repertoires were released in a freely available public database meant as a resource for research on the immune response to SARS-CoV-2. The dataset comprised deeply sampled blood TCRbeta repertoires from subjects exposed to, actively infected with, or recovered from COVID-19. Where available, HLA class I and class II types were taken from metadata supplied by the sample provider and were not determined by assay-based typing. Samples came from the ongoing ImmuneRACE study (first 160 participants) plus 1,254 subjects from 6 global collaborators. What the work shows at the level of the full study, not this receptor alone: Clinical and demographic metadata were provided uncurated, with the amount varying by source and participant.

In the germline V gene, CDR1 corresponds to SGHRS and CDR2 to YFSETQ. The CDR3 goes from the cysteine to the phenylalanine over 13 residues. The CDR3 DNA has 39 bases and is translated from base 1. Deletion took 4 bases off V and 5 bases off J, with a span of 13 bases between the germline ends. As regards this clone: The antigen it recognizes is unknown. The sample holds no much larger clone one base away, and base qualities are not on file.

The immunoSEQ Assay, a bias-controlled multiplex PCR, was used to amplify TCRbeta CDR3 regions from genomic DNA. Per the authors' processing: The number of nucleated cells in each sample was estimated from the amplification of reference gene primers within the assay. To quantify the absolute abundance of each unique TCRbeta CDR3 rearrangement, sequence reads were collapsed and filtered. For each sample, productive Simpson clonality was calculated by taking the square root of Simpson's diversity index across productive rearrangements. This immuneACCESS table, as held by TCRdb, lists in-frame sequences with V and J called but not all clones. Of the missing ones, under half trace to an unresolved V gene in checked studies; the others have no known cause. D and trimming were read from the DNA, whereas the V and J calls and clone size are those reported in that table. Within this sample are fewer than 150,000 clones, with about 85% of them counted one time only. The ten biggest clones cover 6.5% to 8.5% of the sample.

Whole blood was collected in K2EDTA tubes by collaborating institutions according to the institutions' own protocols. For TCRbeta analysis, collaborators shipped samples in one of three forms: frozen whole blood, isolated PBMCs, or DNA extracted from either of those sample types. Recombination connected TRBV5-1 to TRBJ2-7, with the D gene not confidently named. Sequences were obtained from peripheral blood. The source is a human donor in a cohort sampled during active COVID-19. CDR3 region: CASSPRMVHEQYF. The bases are TGCGCCAGCAGCCCTAGGATGGTCCACGAGCAGTACTTC.